This TCR beta chain was found in a study of T cells expressing NK-cell markers. TCRdb reprocessed the 5' RACE reads and reports one entry per CDR3 protein, with no DNA. The sample's table shows about 190,000 distinct CDR3 sequences. This CDR3 region has 15 residues. The germline gives CDR1 DFQATT, CDR2 SNEGSKA (reference sequence). The chain couples TRBV20-1 to TRBJ1-5. Sequenced sample: blood T cells: a sorted CD56 or NKG2C T cell subset, CD4+ or CD8+ T cells, or bulk PBMC T cells (not recorded which). This clonotype was obtained from a man aged 18 to 70 in good health. CDR3 in amino acids: CSARVSRNSNQPQHF.